Below, one T cell receptor (beta chain) is given with its context. Lacking the conserved final phenylalanine or tryptophan, this CDR3 likely reflects a read error. No DNA is shown, since the ends of the CDR3 on it are uncertain; the CDR3 is the one TCRdb lists. The CDR3 region is 12 residues in length, termini included. Germline V lookup: CDR1 LNHDA, CDR2 SQIVND (reference sequence). Per the original methods: Amplification with reference gene primers provided the estimates of nucleated cell counts. Some clones are missing from TCRdb's copy, which holds only in-frame ones; the method was immunoSEQ multiplex PCR. V and J calls and clone size are copied from that table; D and trimming were computed from the DNA. The sample holds fewer than 350,000 clones, roughly 86% seen once. This record comes from a study of blood T cell repertoires in COVID-19. Overall study context: COVID-19 samples from acute and convalescent phases originated in the United States, Italy and Spain. Nucleic acid was either cDNA or gDNA, and it came from T cells, B-cell-depleted T cells, or PBMCs.

The sequence came from a man aged 35-49 years with active or convalescent COVID-19. V and J are TRBV19 and TRBJ1-6; TRBD1, the D gene given by the table, was not confirmed from the DNA. The sequencing input was peripheral blood. CDR3 residues: CASFNPRWAWSA.